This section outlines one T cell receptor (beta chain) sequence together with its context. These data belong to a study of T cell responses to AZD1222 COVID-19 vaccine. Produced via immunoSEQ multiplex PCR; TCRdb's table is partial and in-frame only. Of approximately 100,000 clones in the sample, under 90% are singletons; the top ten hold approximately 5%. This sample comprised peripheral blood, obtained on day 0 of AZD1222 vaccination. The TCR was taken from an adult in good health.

DNA of the CDR3: TGCGCCAGCAGCGTGGGACAGGGGATGGCCGGGGAGCTGTTTTTT. It encodes CASSVGQGMAGELFF. J is TRBJ2-2 and V is TRBV5-1; 10 nucleotides match TRBD1. Germline CDR1 is SGHRS and CDR2 is YFSETQ. The V gene end was trimmed by 4 bases and the J gene end by 6 bases; junction bases not matched to a gene: 6. CDR3 size: 15 residues.